This TCR beta chain was found in a study of OX40 agonist ivuxolimab in advanced cancers. Sampled blood was obtained at baseline, cycle 4 day 1, and cycle 7 day 1. The CDR3 loop spans 15 amino acids. Germline loops: CDR1 LGHNA, CDR2 YNFKEQ. V shed 4 bases and J 3 bases; nucleotides not matched to a gene: 7. This clone came up a few times. Libraries were prepared by immunoSEQ multiplex PCR; TCRdb keeps only in-frame clonotypes and omits some of them. The table includes 70,000 to 100,000 clones, over 75% detected once. The chain recombines TRBV4-2 with TRBJ2-7, with 9 positions matching TRBD2. The sample here was CD4+ or CD8+ T cells sorted from blood, taken in a trial of the OX40 agonist ivuxolimab. The source of this sequence is an adult with an advanced solid tumor such as melanoma, head and neck, liver or kidney cancer. The CDR3 sequence: CASSLTDSGGYEQYF. The CDR3 DNA reads as TGTGCCAGCAGCCTAACTGATAGCGGGGGCTACGAGCAGTACTTC.